This T cell receptor (beta chain) derives from a study of blood T cell repertoires in COVID-19. For the study at large: Sample material is recorded as cDNA or gDNA derived from T cells, B-cell-depleted T cells, or PBMCs.

Germline V gene sequence: CDR1 SEHNR, CDR2 FQNEAQ (reference sequence). The CDR3 covers 13 residues. Trimming at V came to 8 bases and at J to 3 bases, leaving 4 bases not matched to a gene. Original processing methods: Cell counts per sample came from amplifying reference gene primers. The assay was immunoSEQ multiplex PCR, and TCRdb's table has in-frame clones only and misses some. That table furnishes V, J and clone size, whereas the DNA furnished D and trimming. The table has some 300,000 clones, 85% to 90% seen once; the top ten hold about 1.2%. The source is a man aged 65 to 79 with acute or convalescent COVID-19. This chain connects TRBV7-9 to TRBJ2-7; 10 nucleotides agree with TRBD1. Specimen: peripheral blood. CDR3 in DNA: TGTGCCAGCGCCGGGACAGGGGTCTACGAGCAGTACTTC. Translating it yields CASAGTGVYEQYF.